This T cell receptor beta chain was captured in a study of blood T cell repertoires in COVID-19. TCRdb's table, derived via immunoSEQ multiplex PCR, lists solely in-frame clones and lacks some. The sample holds about 220,000 clones; 80% are singletons and the top ten take around 7.3%. V was trimmed by 5 bases and J by 7 bases, leaving 24 bases between them. Per germline, CDR1 KGHSH and CDR2 LQKENI. The CDR3 is 16 amino acids. The chain uses TRBV18 and TRBJ2-7; TRBD1 might be the D (5 bases). The TCR comes from a woman in her 70s with acute or convalescent COVID-19. The specimen sequenced was peripheral blood. CDR3 region: CASSGPPQELGREQYF. The CDR3 DNA reads TGTGCCAGCTCAGGCCCCCCACAGGAGTTGGGCCGGGAGCAGTACTTC.